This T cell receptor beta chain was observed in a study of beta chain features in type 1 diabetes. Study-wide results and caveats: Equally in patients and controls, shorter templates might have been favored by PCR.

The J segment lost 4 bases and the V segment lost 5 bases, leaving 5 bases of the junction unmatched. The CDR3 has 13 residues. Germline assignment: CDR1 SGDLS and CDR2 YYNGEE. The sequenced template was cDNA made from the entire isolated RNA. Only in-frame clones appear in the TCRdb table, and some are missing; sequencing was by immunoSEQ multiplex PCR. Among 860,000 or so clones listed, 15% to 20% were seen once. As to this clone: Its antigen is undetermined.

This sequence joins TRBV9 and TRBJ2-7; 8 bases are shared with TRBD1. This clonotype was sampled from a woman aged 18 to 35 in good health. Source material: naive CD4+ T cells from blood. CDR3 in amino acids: CASSEGDRYEQYF. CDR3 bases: TGTGCCAGCAGTGAAGGGGACAGGTACGAGCAGTACTTC.